This T cell receptor (beta chain) was profiled in a study of OX40 agonist ivuxolimab in advanced cancers. Across the whole study: The group had a mean age of about 65 years, ranged from about 20 to 80, and was 80% to 85% male.

For this clone: What it recognizes is unknown.

The method was immunoSEQ multiplex PCR; TCRdb's version includes in-frame clones alone and lacks a portion of them. The data show approximately 79,000 clones, around 83% seen once. The study's findings and limits: Some nonresponders also had low normalized T-cell clonal expansion.

The CDR3 extends over 13 amino acids. V lost 5 bases, J lost 4 bases, and 9 bases lay in between. CDR1 is MDHEN, CDR2 SYDVKM, per germline. This sequence was found in an adult with an advanced solid tumor such as melanoma, head and neck, liver or kidney cancer. The V call is TRBV28, the J call TRBJ1-5; no firm D call. Here the sequenced sample was CD4+ or CD8+ T cells sorted from blood, taken in a trial of the OX40 agonist ivuxolimab. CDR3 in DNA: TGTGCCAGCAGTCCACGATCGAATCAGCCCCAGCATTTT. Translation: CASSPRSNQPQHF.